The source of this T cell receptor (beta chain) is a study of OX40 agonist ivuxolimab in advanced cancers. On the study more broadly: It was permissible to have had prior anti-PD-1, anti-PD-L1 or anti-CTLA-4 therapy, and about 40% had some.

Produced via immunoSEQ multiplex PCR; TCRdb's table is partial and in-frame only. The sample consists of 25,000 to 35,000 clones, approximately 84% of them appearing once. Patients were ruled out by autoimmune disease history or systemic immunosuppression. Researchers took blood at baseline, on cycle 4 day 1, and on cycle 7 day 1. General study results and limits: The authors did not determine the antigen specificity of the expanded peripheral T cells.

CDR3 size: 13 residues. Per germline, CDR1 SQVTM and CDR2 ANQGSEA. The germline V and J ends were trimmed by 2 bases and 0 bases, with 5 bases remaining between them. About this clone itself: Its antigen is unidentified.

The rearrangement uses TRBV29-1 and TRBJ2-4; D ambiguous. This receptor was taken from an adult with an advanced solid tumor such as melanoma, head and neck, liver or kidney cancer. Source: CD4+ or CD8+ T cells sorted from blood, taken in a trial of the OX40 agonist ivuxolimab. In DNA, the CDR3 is TGCAGCGTTGAAACCCCAGCCAAAAACATTCAGTACTTC. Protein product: CSVETPAKNIQYF. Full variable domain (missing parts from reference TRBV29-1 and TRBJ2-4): SAVISQKPSRDICQRGTSLTIQCQVDSQVTMMFWYRQQPGQSLTLIATANQGSEATYESGFVIDKFPISRPNLTFSTLTVSNMSPEDSSIYLCSVETPAKNIQYFGAGTRLSVL.